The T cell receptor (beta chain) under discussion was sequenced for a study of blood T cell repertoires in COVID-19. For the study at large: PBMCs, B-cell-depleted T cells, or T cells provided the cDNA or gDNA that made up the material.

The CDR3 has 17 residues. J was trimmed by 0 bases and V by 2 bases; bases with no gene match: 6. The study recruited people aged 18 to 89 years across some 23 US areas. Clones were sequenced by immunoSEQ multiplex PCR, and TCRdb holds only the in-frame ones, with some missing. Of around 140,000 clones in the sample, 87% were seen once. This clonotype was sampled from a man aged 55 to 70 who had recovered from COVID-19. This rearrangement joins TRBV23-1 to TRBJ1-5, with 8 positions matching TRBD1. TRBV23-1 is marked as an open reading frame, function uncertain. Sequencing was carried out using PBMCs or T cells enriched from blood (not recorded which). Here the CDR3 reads CASSQRTGPYSNQPQHF. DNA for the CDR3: TGCGCCAGCAGTCAAAGGACAGGGCCTTATAGCAATCAGCCCCAGCATTTT.